This T cell receptor beta chain is drawn from a study of cytotoxic CD8 clonotypes in ibrutinib-treated CLL (dated by TCRdb to about 2021). About the full investigation: In this cohort, more than 14 patients were treatment-naive and 11 to 12 were relapsed/refractory, while under 18 had unmutated IGHV. Partial responses were observed in approximately 24 patients and complete responses in 2; after a median follow-up of around 68 months, remission was maintained in about 15 patients and progression was observed in some twelve. Response samples were obtained after a median of 12 months of treatment, with a range of about 6 to 36 months. On average, each sample had about 250,000 productive templates and under 95,000 productive rearrangements. Longitudinal samples were available for about 30% of the roughly 86 trial participants. Cryopreserved peripheral blood mononuclear cells were collected before treatment, at response, and at either disease progression or sustained remission. All remission and progressive disease samples were collected while patients were still receiving ibrutinib. The study at large found these results: Sampling times were not matched between patients in sustained remission and patients whose disease was progressing, and lymph node repertoires were not examined. Baseline clonality exceeded that of age-matched healthy donors and correlated strongly with circulating CD8+ T-cell counts. Public clonotypes were rare and either contracted or stayed stable during treatment, and the rise in clonality at ibrutinib response reflected the expansion of private clonotypes. Clonality rose at ibrutinib response, remained stable during sustained remission, and dropped back toward baseline at progression.

This specimen's time point label, per the study, means: around 25 months on ibrutinib. For TCR beta library preparation, around 1.8 micrograms of genomic DNA were extracted from the cryopreserved PBMCs. Longitudinal blood samples from CLL patients on ibrutinib monotherapy underwent high-throughput TCR beta sequencing. Patients were enrolled in a phase 2 open-label single-center ibrutinib monotherapy trial. Inclusive of the bounding cysteine and phenylalanine, the CDR3 is 15 residues long. This entry keeps only the CDR3 DNA: 45 bases, framed from base 1. Per the germline V gene, SGDLS is the CDR1 and YYNGEE is the CDR2. V has 3 bases trimmed and J has 4 bases trimmed; junction bases matching no gene number 7. A word on this clone: This receptor's antigen is unknown. Base qualities were left out, and no much larger clone turns up one base away.

Each clonotype received, on average, around 10x coverage in deep resolution sequencing performed on a MiSeq, where the target depth lay between 1 in 1 million and 1 in 200,000 T cells. The immunoSEQ hsTCRB Kit was used to generate the TCR beta libraries. Per the original workflow: ImmunoSEQ Data Assistant and ImmunoSEQ Analyzer were used for data analysis, and V, D and J genes were assigned according to IMGT definitions. Clonality, which ranges from 0 to 1, was calculated as one minus the normalized Shannon entropy of productive rearrangement frequencies. Public clonotype analysis was restricted to overrepresented clonotypes comprising at least 0.05% of each patient's repertoire. Thirteen repertoires from age-matched healthy donors, obtained from immuneACCESS, served as clonality controls. The table was pulled from immuneACCESS by TCRdb, which kept in-frame rearrangements only. Such tables lose some clones; where checked, under half of the loss comes from unresolved V genes, and the rest has no known cause. The DNA gave D and trimming, while V, J and clone size come from that table. The sample table contains around 250,000 clones; only one count was recorded for roughly 70% of them. Less than 20% of the sample is held by the ten biggest clonotypes.

The receptor chain draws on TRBV9 and TRBJ2-1; 7 central bases correspond to TRBD2. The sample consisted of PBMCs, taken after 24 months of ibrutinib treatment. This TCR derives from a human donor with chronic lymphocytic leukemia. The nucleotide sequence reads as follows: TGTGCCAGCAGCGGAGTAGCGGGCCCATACAATGAGCAGTTCTTC. It codes for CASSGVAGPYNEQFF.